Here is one TCR beta chain with its context. Its antigen target is currently unknown. Nothing much larger sits one base from this clone, and base qualities are not available. This record belongs to a study of identifying expanded T cells in peripheral blood (dated by TCRdb to between 2018 and 2021). Background for the entire study: Four technical replicates, made by sequencing separate aliquots from the same pool of genomic DNA, were compared pairwise.

No immune events, such as infections, were documented for the healthy donors during the collection period. Time-dependent variance in a beta-binomial model of T-cell clone differential abundance was calibrated using healthy-donor blood repertoires as a training cohort. The training cohort comprised roughly 10 healthy donors, 3 female and 7 male. Donor ages ranged from about 29 to 70 years, with an average of roughly 40 years. Whole blood from each healthy donor was obtained from a commercial supplier and was collected at three time points about two weeks apart. Genomic DNA was extracted from unsorted whole blood for immunosequencing. Study-level results and caveats: Across all healthy-donor time intervals, the beta-binomial model significantly cut both the number of clones called differentially abundant and the false-positive rate. It was expected by the authors that biological variance in healthy repertoires might increase further over much longer intervals, such as months to years. Roughly 1.2 differentially abundant clones were flagged by the binomial model between technical replicates, whereas about 15 and 19 were flagged over around two weeks and four weeks, respectively. In all healthy donors, the variance in clone template counts between samples taken two weeks apart rose significantly as total template count increased.

The immunoSEQ Assay, which uses bias-controlled multiplex PCR amplification of genomic DNA, was used to profile TCRbeta CDR3 regions. Under the source paper's analysis protocol: To quantify the absolute abundance of each unique TCRbeta CDR3 region, the sequences were collapsed and filtered. Two models were used to test differential abundance: a binomial model (Fisher-equivalent) and a beta-binomial model that adds time-dependent variance fitted from healthy donors. Clones with fewer than 5 combined templates were removed, and differential abundance was called for clones with a Benjamini-Hochberg FDR below 0.01. Beta-binomial variance was modeled as a function of total template count across the two samples using the form v = (b*log(k)+a)^2. Drawn from immuneACCESS, this table holds only the in-frame rearrangements with V and J called that TCRdb kept. Clones are partly lost; checked studies trace under half to an unresolved V gene and leave the rest unexplained. That table is the source of V, J and clone size, and D and trimming were worked out from the DNA. The sample data list about 91,000 clones, and almost 90% of these were observed just once. Roughly 3.9% of the sample goes to the ten largest clones.

CDR1 MDHEN and CDR2 SYDVKM are derived from the germline V gene. Trimming at the junction amounts to 7 bases on V and 0 bases on J, and the germline ends lie 16 bases apart. The CDR3 spans 17 residues, from the cysteine through the phenylalanine. Just CDR3 DNA is preserved here, 51 bases in frame from base 1. The sequenced sample consisted of blood. The sequence derives from a person aged 18 to 75 in good health. The chain employs TRBV28 and TRBJ2-6, with the D gene call left open. CDR3 sequence: CASIKEKAISGANVLTF. In nucleotide form, the sequence is TGTGCCAGCATTAAGGAAAAGGCAATCTCTGGGGCCAACGTCCTGACTTTC. With the portions outside the CDR3 filled from the reference TRBV28 and TRBJ2-6 genes, the complete variable region becomes DVKVTQSSRYLVKRTGEKVFLECVQDMDHENMFWYRQDPGLGLRLIYFSYDVKMKEKGDIPEGYSVSREKKERFSLILESASTNQTSMYLCASIKEKAISGANVLTFGAGSRLTVL.